Following are 11 T cell receptor beta chains from one sample sequenced in a study of blood T cell repertoires in COVID-19. Only in-frame clones appear in the TCRdb table, and some are missing; sequencing was by immunoSEQ multiplex PCR. The data contain 120,000 or so clones, about four fifths of them singletons. Source material: peripheral blood. These TCRs come from a woman under 40 who had recovered from COVID-19.

The chain is built from TRBV5-1 and TRBJ1-1; D uncertain. V lost 2 bases to trimming and J lost 1 base, with 9 bases between them. Germline V gene data show CDR1 as SGHRS and CDR2 as YFSETQ. The CDR3 consists of 14 residues. The CDR3 reads CASSFVPGNTEAFF. The CDR3 DNA sequence: TGCGCCAGCAGCTTTGTCCCCGGGAACACTGAAGCTTTCTTT.

The chain uses TRBV7-3 and TRBJ2-1; 8 bases map to TRBD2. J gave up 2 bases and V 3 bases, and 3 bases lay outside the gene matches. The CDR3 has 15 amino acids. Germline assignment: CDR1 SGHTA and CDR2 FQGTGA. The CDR3 here is CASSLLAGTYNEQFF. The CDR3 nucleotides read TGTGCCAGCAGCTTGCTAGCGGGTACCTACAATGAGCAGTTCTTC.

The V call is TRBV19, the J call TRBJ2-2; D unclear. The V gene's germline CDR1 is LNHDA and CDR2 SQIVND (reference sequence). Trimming took off 3 bases at V and 1 base at J, with 9 bases between the two ends. There are 15 residues in the CDR3. Written as DNA, the CDR3 is TGTGCCAGTAGTATTTTCGGTGAGAACACCGGGGAGCTGTTTTTT. Encoded protein: CASSIFGENTGELFF.

The rearrangement links TRBV11-2 to TRBJ2-5; 9 bases align to TRBD1. J was trimmed by 5 bases and V by 2 bases; bases with no gene match: 9. There are 16 residues in the CDR3. Germline-derived CDR1 and CDR2 are SGHAT and FQNNGV. The CDR3: CASSLTGQGRTETQYF. CDR3 bases: TGTGCCAGCAGCTTAACTGGACAGGGGCGCACGGAGACCCAGTACTTC.

The V call is TRBV6-5, the J call TRBJ1-2; maybe TRBD1 (5 bases). The germline V gene has CDR1 MNHEY and CDR2 SVGAGI. The germline V and J ends were trimmed by 6 bases and 5 bases, with 16 bases remaining between them. The CDR3 totals 14 residues. CDR3 nucleotide sequence: TGTGCCAGCAGAAAGCGGGGGTTGGGTTATGGCTACACCTTC. Translated: CASRKRGLGYGYTF.

This sequence joins TRBV7-9 and TRBJ2-7; D gene unclear. Deletions cut 5 bases from V and 3 bases from J, with 8 bases between. CDR1 is SEHNR and CDR2 is FQNEAQ in the germline V gene (reference sequence). This CDR3 spans 12 amino acids. The CDR3 loop is CASSVSYYEQYF. CDR3 nucleotides: TGTGCCAGCAGCGTTTCCTACTACGAGCAGTACTTC.

CDR3 residues: CASSSTSGQFYEQYF. The CDR3 bases are TGTGCCAGTAGCTCGACCTCGGGACAGTTCTACGAGCAGTACTTC. The rearrangement joins TRBV19 to TRBJ2-7, with 7 bases that match TRBD1. Germline V gives CDR1 LNHDA, CDR2 SQIVND (reference sequence). V dropped 6 bases and J dropped 3; count of bases not matched to a gene: 11. The CDR3 extends over 15 amino acids.

The rearrangement uses TRBV5-1 and TRBJ1-4, with D possibly being TRBD1 (6 bases). This CDR3 is built from 17 residues. Trimming shortened V by 4 bases and J by 8 bases, and 24 bases separated the two germline ends. The germline CDR1 and CDR2 sequences are SGHRS and YFSETQ. CDR3 sequence: CASSPTGGAGSREKLFF. CDR3 in DNA: TGCGCCAGCAGCCCTACGGGGGGCGCGGGTAGTCGGGAAAAACTGTTTTTT.

The V call is TRBV11-2, the J call TRBJ2-2, with 7 nucleotides matching TRBD1. The trim removed 3 bases at V and 2 bases at J, leaving 3 bases unmatched. The length of the CDR3 is 15 residues. CDR1 is SGHAT, CDR2 FQNNGV, per germline. The CDR3 reads CASSFDRANTGELFF. CDR3 DNA: TGTGCCAGCAGCTTCGACAGGGCCAACACCGGGGAGCTGTTTTTT.

This chain joins TRBV6-4 and TRBJ1-2; 9 nucleotides align to TRBD1. The V gene end was trimmed by 0 bases and the J gene end by 4 bases; junction bases not matched to a gene: 0. Germline assignment: CDR1 MRHNA and CDR2 SNTAGT. The CDR3 contains 14 residues. The CDR3 bases are TGTGCCAGCAGTGACTCACAGGGGGCCTATGGCTACACCTTC. This sequence encodes CASSDSQGAYGYTF.

This chain joins TRBV6-2 or TRBV6-3 and TRBJ2-7; no clear D. Per the germline V gene, CDR1 is MNHEY and CDR2 is SVGEGT. The CDR3 contains 13 residues. Deletions cut 2 bases from V and 3 bases from J, with 8 bases between. The CDR3 bases are TGTGCCAGCAGTTACCCGTCGGGCTACGAGCAGTACTTC. Translation gives CASSYPSGYEQYF.